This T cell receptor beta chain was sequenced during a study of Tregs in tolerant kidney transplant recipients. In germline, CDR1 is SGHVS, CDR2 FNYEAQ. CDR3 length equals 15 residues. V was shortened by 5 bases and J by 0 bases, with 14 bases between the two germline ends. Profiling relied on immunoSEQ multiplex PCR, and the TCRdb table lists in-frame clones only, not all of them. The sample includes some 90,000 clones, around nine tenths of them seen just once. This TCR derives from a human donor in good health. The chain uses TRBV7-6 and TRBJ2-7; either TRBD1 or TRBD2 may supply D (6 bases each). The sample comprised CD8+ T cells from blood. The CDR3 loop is CASSPEGGGSYEQYF. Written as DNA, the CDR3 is TGTGCCAGCAGCCCCGAAGGAGGGGGCTCCTACGAGCAGTACTTC. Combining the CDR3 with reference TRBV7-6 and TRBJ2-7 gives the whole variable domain GAGVSQSPRYKVTKRGQDVALRCDPISGHVSLYWYRQALGQGPEFLTYFNYEAQQDKSGLPNDRFSAERPEGSISTLTIQRTEQRDSAMYRCASSPEGGGSYEQYFGPGTRLTVT.